Given below is one TCR beta chain in context. Its specificity is unknown. The data are from a study of STAT5B mutations in CD4+ large granular lymphocyte leukemia. Study-wide results and limits: No patients shared main leukemic clonotypes, though less than 30% appeared at low frequency elsewhere.

The method was immunoSEQ multiplex PCR; TCRdb's version includes in-frame clones alone and lacks a portion of them. The table lists about 38,000 clones, about 80% of them singletons. Control samples were healthy donors' buffy coats. The CDR3 loop spans 13 amino acids. V was trimmed by 3 bases and J by 0 bases, leaving 6 bases between them. Germline CDR1 is SGHVS and CDR2 is FNYEAQ. The source of this sequence is a human donor in good health. The chain combines TRBV7-6 with TRBJ2-7; no clear D. The sample taken for sequencing was CD4+ T cells from blood buffy coats. CDR3 residues: CASSFGSSYEQYF. In DNA form, the CDR3 reads TGTGCCAGCAGCTTTGGAAGCTCCTACGAGCAGTACTTC.